This T cell receptor (beta chain) is drawn from a study of CD8+ T cells in alopecia areata. Study context: The drug, tofacitinib, lasted 6 to 18 months, followed by 6 months off drug.

The sample's treatment: oral pan-JAK inhibitor, 5-10 mg twice daily. Investigators isolated RNA and reverse transcribed it into cDNA to act as the sequencing template. Profiled with immunoSEQ multiplex PCR; TCRdb holds only in-frame clones, not every one. This sample has about 140,000 clones, with roughly nine tenths found just once. V was pared by 4 bases and J by 1 base, with 3 bases of the junction left unmatched. The CDR3 length is 14 residues. Germline CDR1 is SEHNR and CDR2 is FQNEAQ (reference sequence). This specimen consisted of CD8+ T cells sorted from blood, obtained at week 4, from a patient treated with tofacitinib. The source is a human donor with alopecia areata. The chain links TRBV7-9 to TRBJ2-5; TRBD1 matches at 7 bases. CDR3: CASSSGTAQETQYF. As DNA, the CDR3 is TGTGCCAGCAGCTCCGGGACAGCCCAAGAGACCCAGTACTTC.